One and the same sample provided the 30 T cell receptor beta chains below, sequenced in a study of blood T cell repertoires in COVID-19. The protocol was immunoSEQ multiplex PCR, while the TCRdb copy is restricted to in-frame clones and leaves out a portion. The sample shows some 220,000 clones, 80% to 90% of them seen only once. Sequencing was performed on PBMCs or T cells enriched from blood (not recorded which). Receptors were obtained from a woman between 18 and 29 years old in a cohort exposed to, infected with or recovered from COVID-19 (not recorded which).

The rearrangement links TRBV9 to TRBJ1-6, with no clear D. V lost 0 bases and J lost 8, with 9 bases in between. There are 14 residues in the CDR3. Germline CDR1 SGDLS, CDR2 YYNGEE. The CDR3 DNA sequence: TGTGCCAGCAGCGTAGCTTACGCGGATTCACCCCTCCACTTT. This sequence encodes CASSVAYADSPLHF.

This chain uses TRBV2 with TRBJ2-1; 12 nucleotides line up with TRBD2. In germline, CDR1 is SNHLY, CDR2 FYNNEI. Trimming at V came to 6 bases and at J to 5 bases, leaving 5 bases not matched to a gene. The CDR3 is 15 amino acids. The CDR3 loop is CASRAGLAGNNEQFF. The DNA for the CDR3 is TGTGCCAGCAGGGCCGGACTAGCGGGGAACAATGAGCAGTTCTTC.

This chain joins TRBV27 and TRBJ2-2; a possible D gene is TRBD1 (6 bases). The V gene lost 7 bases and the J gene lost 0 bases, with 12 bases spanning the gap. The length of the CDR3 is 15 residues. The germline V gene encodes CDR1 MNHEY and CDR2 SMNVEV (reference sequence). DNA for the CDR3: TGTGCCAGCATTGCCGGGACACCGAACACCGGGGAGCTGTTTTTT. Translated: CASIAGTPNTGELFF.

J is TRBJ1-6 and V is TRBV5-6; perhaps TRBD1 as D (5 bases). Germline loops: CDR1 SGHDT, CDR2 YYEEEE. The CDR3 contains 16 residues. V was trimmed by 2 bases and J by 7 bases, leaving 16 bases between them. The DNA of the CDR3 is TGTGCCAGCAGCTTACGATGGGCAGGGCCCAATTCACCCCTCCACTTT. This translates into CASSLRWAGPNSPLHF.

The V call is TRBV15, the J call TRBJ1-4, with D possibly being TRBD1 (6 bases). The CDR3 runs 15 residues. V was pared by 1 base and J by 6 bases, with 12 bases between. Germline CDR1 is LNHNV and CDR2 is YYDKDF (reference sequence). The CDR3, as DNA: TGTGCCACCAGCAGAGCGCGAGGGGGACATGAAAAACTGTTTTTT. Translating gives CATSRARGGHEKLFF.

The V call is TRBV10-1, the J call TRBJ2-1; possibly TRBD2 for D (5 bases). Germline V gives CDR1 WNHNN, CDR2 SYGVQD (reference sequence). Trimming removed 10 bases at V and 8 bases at J, with 15 bases between. The CDR3 is 12 amino acids. CDR3 protein: CATGRGIHEQFF. CDR3 DNA sequence: TGCGCCACCGGACGGGGAATCCATGAGCAGTTCTTC.

The rearrangement joins TRBV27 to TRBJ1-2; D is perhaps TRBD1 (6 bases). The germline V gene has CDR1 MNHEY and CDR2 SMNVEV (reference sequence). The V gene lost 2 bases and the J gene lost 5 bases, with 12 bases spanning the gap. The CDR3 length is 14 residues. CDR3 sequence: CASSLSTGSYGYTF. CDR3 nucleotide sequence: TGTGCCAGCAGTTTAAGCACAGGGAGTTATGGCTACACCTTC.

The CDR3: CASSPPGHLYGYTF. The CDR3 nucleotides read TGTGCCAGCTCACCACCGGGCCACCTGTATGGCTACACCTTC. This sequence joins TRBV18 and TRBJ1-2; D remains unclear. The CDR3 has 14 amino acids. Germline CDR1 and CDR2: KGHSH and LQKENI. V lost 0 bases to trimming and J lost 5 bases, with 10 bases between them.

V usage is TRBV18 and J usage is TRBJ1-5; D perhaps matches TRBD1 (5 bases). Trimming removed 2 bases from V and 5 bases from J, with 16 bases in between. The CDR3 consists of 16 residues. Germline V CDR1 and CDR2: KGHSH, LQKENI. The chain's CDR3 is CASSPGAGLSDQPQHF. CDR3 bases: TGTGCCAGCTCACCAGGCGCAGGGTTATCGGATCAGCCCCAGCATTTT.

This chain joins TRBV2 and TRBJ2-3, with D unresolved. This CDR3 contains 13 residues. CDR1 SNHLY and CDR2 FYNNEI come from the germline V gene. V lost 6 bases and J lost 2, with 9 bases in between. The CDR3 protein is CASRQATTDTQYF. The CDR3 nucleotides read TGTGCCAGCAGGCAGGCTACCACAGATACGCAGTATTTT.

This clone has just a few counts. This sequence joins TRBV11-2 and TRBJ1-6, with D perhaps matching TRBD1 (5 bases). The length of the CDR3 is 14 residues. Germline CDR1 is SGHAT and CDR2 is FQNNGV. Between the trimmed V and J ends, which lost 3 bases and 8 bases, there was a span of 11 bases. The CDR3 is CASSFRAGYSPLHF. The CDR3 bases are TGTGCCAGCAGCTTTCGCGCAGGGTATTCACCCCTCCACTTT.

CDR3 DNA: TGTGCCAGCAGCCAAGTTTTAGCGGGAGGGCCCAATGAGCAGTTCTTC. Its protein is CASSQVLAGGPNEQFF. This rearrangement joins TRBV4-2 to TRBJ2-1; 11 bases fit TRBD2. Unmatched junction bases numbered 5, after V lost 1 base and J lost 6 bases. CDR1 is LGHNA and CDR2 is YNFKEQ in the germline V gene. The CDR3 covers 16 residues.

The chain combines TRBV28 with TRBJ1-6; the match to TRBD1 covers 7 bases. This CDR3 spans 13 amino acids. The ends lost 8 bases at V and 7 bases at J; junction bases unmatched: 5. The V gene's germline CDR1 is MDHEN and CDR2 SYDVKM. Here the CDR3 reads CASSTGPNSPLHF. CDR3 nucleotide sequence: TGTGCCAGCTCGACAGGGCCGAATTCACCCCTCCACTTT.

This chain connects TRBV15 to TRBJ1-1; possible D gene TRBD1, 5 bases. The CDR3 length is 15 residues. The ends were cut back, 1 base at V and 1 base at J, with 10 bases in the middle. Germline V CDR1 and CDR2: LNHNV, YYDKDF (reference sequence). CDR3 bases: TGTGCCACCAGCAGAGTTGCGACAGAGAACACTGAAGCTTTCTTT. This encodes CATSRVATENTEAFF.

V gene TRBV6-5 combines with J gene TRBJ1-6; TRBD1 might be the D (5 bases). Per the germline V gene, CDR1 is MNHEY and CDR2 is SVGAGI. Trimming pared 6 bases from V and 7 bases from J, leaving 13 bases between. The CDR3 length is 14 residues. CDR3 DNA: TGTGCCAGCAGCCGGGGGTTTACGAATTCACCCCTCCACTTT. Its translation is CASSRGFTNSPLHF.

The V gene is TRBV4-2, the J gene TRBJ2-5, with 10 bases lining up with TRBD2. J gave up 2 bases and V 4 bases, and 4 bases lay outside the gene matches. The CDR3 contains 15 residues. CDR1 and CDR2 (germline): LGHNA, YNFKEQ. DNA of the CDR3: TGTGCCAGCAGCCCCGGACTAGCGGTTCAAGAGACCCAGTACTTC. It translates to CASSPGLAVQETQYF.

The genes are TRBV7-3 and TRBJ2-1; possibly TRBD2 for D (6 bases). This CDR3 has 15 amino acids. Deletions cut 0 bases from V and 5 bases from J, with 11 bases between. Germline lookup yields CDR1 SGHTA and CDR2 FQGTGA. CDR3 coding DNA: TGTGCCAGCAGCTTAACCAGCGCGGGGAACAATGAGCAGTTCTTC. Protein sequence: CASSLTSAGNNEQFF.

The chain employs TRBV5-5 and TRBJ1-4; D is unclear. Germline V gene sequence: CDR1 SGHKS, CDR2 YYEKEE (reference sequence). Trimming pared 0 bases from V and 2 bases from J, leaving 8 bases between. The CDR3 consists of 15 residues. The CDR3 coding sequence is TGTGCCAGCAGCTTGGTGGGGAGGACTAATGAAAAACTGTTTTTT. This translates into CASSLVGRTNEKLFF.

V gene TRBV6-5 combines with J gene TRBJ2-7, with D possibly matching TRBD2 (6 bases). CDR3 length: 12 residues. The ends were cut back, 2 bases at V and 7 bases at J, with 9 bases in the middle. Germline V lookup: CDR1 MNHEY, CDR2 SVGAGI. The CDR3 nucleotides are TGTGCCAGCAGTTACCCCGGAGGGGAGCAGTACTTC. Protein: CASSYPGGEQYF.

The chain recombines TRBV19 with TRBJ2-1; tentatively, D is TRBD2 (6 bases). Trimming left V 7 bases short and J 4 bases short, with 14 bases between. In germline, CDR1 is LNHDA, CDR2 SQIVND (reference sequence). The CDR3 has 14 residues. The CDR3 DNA reads as TGTGCCAGTAATGGGGGGTCCGAGTACAATGAGCAGTTCTTC. This codes for CASNGGSEYNEQFF. Full variable domain (outside the CDR3, taken from reference TRBV19 and TRBJ2-1): DGGITQSPKYLFRKEGQNVTLSCEQNLNHDAMYWYRQDPGQGLRLIYYSQIVNDFQKGDIAEGYSVSREKKESFPLTVTSAQKNPTAFYLCASNGGSEYNEQFFGPGTRLTVL.

As concerns this clone: This same CDR3 is encoded by further DNA sequences in the sample. This chain uses TRBV4-1 with TRBJ1-5, with D unclear. CDR1 is MGHRA and CDR2 is YSYEKL in the germline V gene. The CDR3 has 13 residues. V dropped 1 base and J dropped 4 bases, with 5 bases sitting between them. The CDR3: CASSQAPNQPQHF. In DNA form, the CDR3 reads TGCGCCAGCAGCCAAGCCCCTAATCAGCCCCAGCATTTT.

A single count supports this clone. V gene TRBV2 combines with J gene TRBJ1-6; tentatively, D is TRBD1 (5 bases). V was cut by 5 bases and J by 5 bases, with 13 bases left in between. CDR1 is SNHLY and CDR2 is FYNNEI in the germline V gene. The CDR3 is made up of 15 amino acids. The CDR3 DNA is TGTGCCAGCAGTCCGCTTCAGGGTAATAATTCACCCCTCCACTTT. It specifies CASSPLQGNNSPLHF.

The rearrangement links TRBV7-9 to TRBJ1-1, with TRBD1 as a possible D gene (5 bases). The CDR3 is 19 residues long. V shed 5 bases and J shed 0 bases, with 25 bases lying between them. Germline loops: CDR1 SEHNR, CDR2 FQNEAQ (reference sequence). The CDR3: CASSLLGGGRTQMNTEAFF. The CDR3 coding sequence is TGTGCCAGCAGCCTCCTAGGTGGGGGGAGGACTCAAATGAACACTGAAGCTTTCTTT.

V usage is TRBV25-1 and J usage is TRBJ2-7; tentative D call: TRBD2 (6 bases). The CDR3 consists of 12 residues. Germline V gives CDR1 MGHDK, CDR2 SYGVNS. The ends were cut back, 10 bases at V and 4 bases at J, with 14 bases in the middle. CDR3 sequence (DNA): TGTGCCACCTCCCCCGGGGGTTACGAGCAGTACTTC. This codes for CATSPGGYEQYF.

The chain uses TRBV5-6 and TRBJ1-2; maybe TRBD1 (6 bases). With 1 base removed from V and 4 bases from J, the gap between germline ends came to 8 bases. CDR3 length equals 13 residues. From germline, CDR1 is SGHDT and CDR2 YYEEEE. Here the CDR3 reads CASSLQGLYGYTF. The CDR3 DNA reads as TGTGCCAGCAGCTTGCAGGGGCTCTATGGCTACACCTTC.

In DNA form, the CDR3 reads TGTGCCAGCCGGGACTTTAGCACAGATACGCAGTATTTT. Translation: CASRDFSTDTQYF. The chain has TRBV19 and TRBJ2-3; D possibly corresponds to TRBD2 (6 bases). V lost 9 bases to trimming and J lost 0 bases, with 10 bases between them. This CDR3 is 13 amino acids long. CDR1 and CDR2 from the germline V gene are LNHDA and SQIVND (reference sequence).

The chain uses TRBV5-5 and TRBJ2-3, with 13 positions matching TRBD2. CDR1 SGHKS and CDR2 YYEKEE come from the germline V gene (reference sequence). CDR3 size: 17 residues. After removal of 4 bases from V and 0 bases from J, the junction contained 5 bases not matched to a gene. CDR3 in amino acids: CASSVQTSGGSTDTQYF. CDR3 DNA: TGTGCCAGCAGCGTCCAGACTAGCGGGGGGAGCACAGATACGCAGTATTTT. Combining the CDR3 with reference TRBV5-5 and TRBJ2-3 gives the whole variable domain DAGVTQSPTHLIKTRGQQVTLRCSPISGHKSVSWYQQVLGQGPQFIFQYYEKEERGRGNFPDRFSARQFPNYSSELNVNALLLGDSALYLCASSVQTSGGSTDTQYFGPGTRLTVL.

The V and J genes are TRBV3-1 (or the pseudogene TRBV3-2) and TRBJ2-7; D is perhaps TRBD2 (6 bases). The CDR3 loop spans 11 amino acids. The V end lost 4 bases, the J end lost 10 bases, and 11 bases lay between the germline ends. Germline V CDR1 and CDR2: LGHDT, YNNKEL (reference sequence). For the CDR3, the DNA is TGTGCCAGCAGCCTGCGGGGCATCCAGTACTTC. As protein: CASSLRGIQYF.

V gene TRBV5-1 combines with J gene TRBJ2-7, with D perhaps TRBD2 (5 bases). CDR3 size: 14 residues. The germline gives CDR1 SGHRS, CDR2 YFSETQ. V dropped 2 bases and J dropped 1 base, with 10 bases sitting between them. The CDR3: CASSFRTGSYEQYF. The CDR3 DNA follows: TGCGCCAGCAGCTTCCGGACGGGATCCTACGAGCAGTACTTC. The whole variable domain, remainder taken from reference TRBV5-1 and TRBJ2-7, is KAGVTQTPRYLIKTRGQQVTLSCSPISGHRSVSWYQQTPGQGLQFLFEYFSETQRNKGNFPGRFSGRQFSNSRSEMNVSTLELGDSALYLCASSFRTGSYEQYFGPGTRLTVT.

The chain is built from TRBV5-5 and TRBJ1-2, with D tentatively TRBD1 (5 bases). CDR1 is SGHKS and CDR2 is YYEKEE in the germline V gene (reference sequence). The CDR3 runs to 13 residues. Deletions cut 4 bases from V and 3 bases from J, with 10 bases between. CDR3 amino acids: CASSPDSYYGYTF. CDR3 coding DNA: TGTGCCAGCAGCCCAGACAGTTACTATGGCTACACCTTC.